By frequency in the sample, the clone carrying this TCR beta chain is medium-sized (0.01 to 0.1%). Around 500 ng RNA was reverse transcribed with alpha and beta constant-region primers. Using multiplexing indices, alpha and beta chain libraries were generated apart by chain-specific third strand synthesis. Via MiXCR, TCRdb re-called the 5' RACE reads, giving one row per CDR3 protein. The data contain more than 7,500 distinct CDR3 sequences, 8% to 9.5% of them seen just once; the ten biggest clones take up about 10%. The sample comes from a study of HIV-infected patients and healthy controls. J gave up 11 bases and V 6 bases, and 25 bases lay outside the gene matches. This CDR3 spans 18 amino acids. Germline V gene sequence: CDR1 MDHEN, CDR2 SYDVKM. Follow-up blood was drawn about 14 weeks, roughly three months, after antiretroviral therapy began. All unsorted peripheral T cells were captured because whole blood was used without fractionation.

This TCR derives from an adult with HIV infection. Source: blood, taken during antiretroviral therapy. The V call is TRBV28, the J call TRBJ2-1; 7 bases are a match to TRBD1. This CDR3 reads CASRQRQGRSPGFTQQFF. CDR3 nucleotides: TGTGCCAGCAGACAACGACAGGGTAGGTCCCCCGGTTTTACGCAGCAGTTCTTC.